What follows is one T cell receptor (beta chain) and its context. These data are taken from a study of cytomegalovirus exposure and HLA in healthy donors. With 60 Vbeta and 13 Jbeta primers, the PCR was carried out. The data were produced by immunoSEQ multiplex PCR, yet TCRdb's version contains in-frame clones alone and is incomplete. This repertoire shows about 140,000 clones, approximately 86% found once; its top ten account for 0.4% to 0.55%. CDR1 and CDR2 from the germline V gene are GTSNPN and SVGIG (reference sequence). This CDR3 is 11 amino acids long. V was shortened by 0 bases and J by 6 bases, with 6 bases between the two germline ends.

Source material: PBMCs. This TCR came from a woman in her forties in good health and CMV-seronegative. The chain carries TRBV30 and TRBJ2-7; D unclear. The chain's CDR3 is CAWSVLSEQYF. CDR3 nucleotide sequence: TGTGCCTGGAGTGTACTAAGCGAGCAGTACTTC.